This TCR beta chain was sequenced for a study of PD-1 blockade in classical Hodgkin lymphoma. Findings and limits, study-wide: Newly diagnosed patients had baseline TCR diversity that was reportedly lower than that of healthy donors. Complete responders' diversity at baseline resembled that of newly diagnosed patients.

With regard to this clone: The antigen remains undetermined.

The V gene lost 5 bases and the J gene lost 6 bases, with 14 bases spanning the gap. Germline V gene lookup returns CDR1 SGHTA and CDR2 FQGNSA. The CDR3 sequence is 14 residues long. Assay used: immunoSEQ multiplex PCR; TCRdb lists only in-frame clones, some missing. Of some 25,000 clones listed, approximately 80% were seen once; the top ten hold 6% to 8.5%. Relapses following autologous stem cell transplantation were seen in all patients, with brentuximab vedotin exposure varying. Patients showed best responses of complete response, partial response or progressive disease. The sequenced sample was peripheral blood mononuclear cells (PBMCs), obtained at baseline. The receptor's source is a human donor with classical Hodgkin lymphoma. This chain connects TRBV7-2 to TRBJ2-4; tentative D call: TRBD2 (6 bases). CDR3 sequence (DNA): TGTGCCAGCAGCGCGGGGTTAGACCGAAACATTCAGTACTTC. Protein: CASSAGLDRNIQYF.